These 17 T cell receptor beta chains were all obtained from the same sample, sequenced in a study of cytomegalovirus exposure and HLA in healthy donors. This PCR relied on a set of 60 Vbeta primers and 13 Jbeta primers. The method was immunoSEQ multiplex PCR; TCRdb's version includes in-frame clones alone and lacks a portion of them. The sample consists of under 200,000 clones, 78% of them appearing once. The sample was PBMCs. The receptors shown here come from a woman aged 40 to 49 in good health and CMV-seronegative.

J is TRBJ1-5 and V is TRBV7-8; D is unclear. The V gene's germline CDR1 is SGHVS and CDR2 FQNEAQ. The CDR3 consists of 12 residues. V was shortened by 5 bases and J by 7 bases, with 9 bases between the two germline ends. The CDR3 bases are TGTGCCAGCAGCCCACTGGTACAGCCCCAGCATTTT. Translation: CASSPLVQPQHF.

This clone was recorded a few times. V and J are TRBV2 and TRBJ2-1, with D possibly TRBD1 on 6 matching bases. The CDR3 sequence is 14 residues long. Germline values: CDR1 SNHLY, CDR2 FYNNEI. Deletions cut 4 bases from V and 3 bases from J, with 10 bases between. CDR3 in amino acids: CASSGPQGYNEQFF. CDR3 bases: TGTGCCAGCAGTGGGCCACAGGGCTACAATGAGCAGTTCTTC.

The rearrangement joins TRBV4-2 to TRBJ2-7; the D is unclear. The CDR3 covers 15 residues. V was shortened by 0 bases and J by 5 bases, with 14 bases between the two germline ends. CDR1 and CDR2 (germline): LGHNA, YNFKEQ. In DNA, the CDR3 is TGTGCCAGCAGCCAAGATAGAAGATTAGAGGACGAGCAGTACTTC. It translates to CASSQDRRLEDEQYF.

This clone is termed medium-sized. The chain links TRBV2 to TRBJ1-1; D remains unclear. This CDR3 comprises 15 residues. Looked up from germline, CDR1 is SNHLY and CDR2 is FYNNEI. V lost 3 bases and J lost 3, with 14 bases in between. The CDR3 loop reads CASSEWVGADTEAFF. The DNA of the CDR3 is TGTGCCAGCAGTGAGTGGGTGGGAGCGGACACTGAAGCTTTCTTT.

This clone appeared once. The chain employs TRBV5-1 and TRBJ1-6, with D perhaps TRBD1 (5 bases). V lost 4 bases, J lost 7 bases, and 12 bases lay in between. Germline V gene data show CDR1 as SGHRS and CDR2 as YFSETQ. This CDR3 is 14 amino acids long. Written as DNA, the CDR3 is TGCGCCAGCAGCGTTCGGGGGGGGAATTCACCCCTCCACTTT. Translating it yields CASSVRGGNSPLHF.

V is TRBV7-9 and J is TRBJ2-5; 9 nucleotides match TRBD1. The DNA end favors TRBJ2-7, so the J call may be wrong. The V gene's germline CDR1 is SEHNR and CDR2 FQNEAQ (reference sequence). This CDR3 is built from 15 residues. This chain's CDR3 is CASTTGQGRTYEQYF. For the CDR3, the DNA is TGTGCCAGCACCACGGGACAGGGTCGCACCTACGAGCAGTACTTC.

The gene calls are TRBV6-5 and TRBJ2-4; TRBD2 is a possible D gene (5 bases). Germline CDR1 reads MNHEY; CDR2 reads SVGAGI. V dropped 2 bases and J dropped 0 bases, with 11 bases sitting between them. The length of the CDR3 is 16 residues. CDR3 DNA: TGTGCCAGCAGTTACGGGAGCCAAGGAGCCAAAAACATTCAGTACTTC. Translated: CASSYGSQGAKNIQYF.

This chain connects TRBV29-1 to TRBJ2-5; 8 nucleotides align to TRBD2. Germline assignment: CDR1 SQVTM and CDR2 ANQGSEA. The CDR3 is made up of 16 amino acids. The trim removed 5 bases at V and 2 bases at J, leaving 13 bases unmatched. The CDR3 sequence: CSVTRRGGAFQETQYF. The CDR3 nucleotides read TGCAGCGTTACACGACGGGGGGGGGCATTTCAAGAGACCCAGTACTTC.

This clone came up once. The gene calls are TRBV29-1 and TRBJ2-1; 10 bases are shared with TRBD1. Germline trimming cut 6 bases from V and 8 bases from J; bases unmatched to any gene: 1. CDR3 size: 11 residues. Germline assignment: CDR1 SQVTM and CDR2 ANQGSEA. This chain's CDR3 is CSVGQGYEQFF. As DNA, the CDR3 is TGCAGCGTGGGACAGGGGTATGAGCAGTTCTTC.

V is TRBV19 and J is TRBJ2-3; perhaps TRBD1 as D (6 bases). The V and J ends lost 7 bases and 0 bases respectively, with 8 bases between them. The CDR3 totals 13 residues. Germline V lookup: CDR1 LNHDA, CDR2 SQIVND (reference sequence). The CDR3 loop is CASKDSSTDTQYF. The CDR3 DNA reads as TGTGCCAGTAAGGACAGTAGCACAGATACGCAGTATTTT.

The V call is TRBV10-2, the J call TRBJ1-2; no reliable D call. This CDR3 has 9 amino acids. Looked up from germline, CDR1 is WSHSY and CDR2 is SAAADI. V was clipped by 7 bases and J by 7 bases, with 4 bases between them. The CDR3 nucleotides read TGCGCCAGCATCGGTGGCTACACCTTC. Translated, it gives CASIGGYTF.

This chain joins TRBV6-5 and TRBJ2-7; TRBD2 might be the D (7 bases). The CDR3 has 14 amino acids. Germline lookup yields CDR1 MNHEY and CDR2 SVGAGI. Trimming removed 6 bases at V and 5 bases at J, with 17 bases between. As DNA, the CDR3 is TGTGCCAGCAGACCTCATGGCGGGGGCCACGAGCAGTACTTC. Translating gives CASRPHGGGHEQYF.

V gene TRBV7-2 combines with J gene TRBJ2-7, with 10 nucleotides matching TRBD1. Germline V gene sequence: CDR1 SGHTA, CDR2 FQGNSA. V lost 1 base to trimming and J lost 4 bases; unmatched junction nucleotides: 1. The CDR3 is 14 amino acids. The CDR3 DNA reads as TGTGCCAGCAGCTTAGGACAGGGGGCATACGAGCAGTACTTC. Translating gives CASSLGQGAYEQYF.

The chain recombines TRBV7-9 with TRBJ1-4; 7 nucleotides align to TRBD1. The CDR3 is 18 residues long. Germline CDR1 is SEHNR and CDR2 is FQNEAQ (reference sequence). J was trimmed by 8 bases and V by 6 bases; bases with no gene match: 21. The CDR3 nucleotides read TGTGCCAGCAGGCCAATACACAGGGGCCTAGTACCCACAGAAAAACTGTTTTTT. Its protein product is CASRPIHRGLVPTEKLFF.

The chain employs TRBV5-6 and TRBJ2-6; D possibly corresponds to TRBD1 (5 bases). The V and J ends lost 2 bases and 0 bases respectively, with 6 bases between them. Looked up from germline, CDR1 is SGHDT and CDR2 is YYEEEE. This CDR3 region has 15 residues. The CDR3 is CASSFQGSGANVLTF. As DNA, the CDR3 is TGTGCCAGCAGCTTTCAGGGCTCTGGGGCCAACGTCCTGACTTTC.

This sequence joins TRBV2 and TRBJ1-1; D is possibly TRBD1 (5 bases). V was pared by 7 bases and J by 3 bases, with 15 bases between. The CDR3 is 14 residues long. CDR1 is SNHLY and CDR2 is FYNNEI in the germline V gene. CDR3 DNA sequence: TGTGCCAGCAATTATCAGGGACTGTACACTGAAGCTTTCTTT. This sequence encodes CASNYQGLYTEAFF.

The J gene is TRBJ1-1, the V gene TRBV7-9; possible D gene TRBD1, 6 bases. Trimming took 4 bases from V and 1 from J, leaving 19 bases between them. Germline values: CDR1 SEHNR, CDR2 FQNEAQ (reference sequence). The length of the CDR3 is 17 residues. CDR3 DNA sequence: TGTGCCAGCAGCTCCTGGGTTGGGGGGGCGAGGAACACTGAAGCTTTCTTT. This gives the protein CASSSWVGGARNTEAFF.